Below are 13 T cell receptor beta chains sequenced from a single sample in a study of CD8+ T cells in alopecia areata. This sample's treatment: oral pan-JAK inhibitor, 5-10 mg twice daily. TCR sequencing used cDNA made by reverse transcription of extracted RNA. Clones were read by immunoSEQ multiplex PCR, and TCRdb kept only the in-frame ones, dropping some. This repertoire shows approximately 210,000 clones, roughly three fifths found once; its top ten account for less than 4%. Sequences were derived from CD4+ T cells sorted from blood, sampled at week 4, from a patient treated with tofacitinib. All receptors derive from a human donor with alopecia areata.

This clone came up a few times. The CDR3 is CASSLPTSGVYEQYF. CDR3 DNA sequence: TGTGCCAGCAGCCTACCGACTAGCGGGGTCTACGAGCAGTACTTC. The chain links TRBV7-2 to TRBJ2-7; 11 bases are a match to TRBD2. Germline V gene data show CDR1 as SGHTA and CDR2 as FQGNSA. J lost 3 bases, V lost 5 bases, and 6 bases had no gene match. This CDR3 is built from 15 residues.

The V call is TRBV29-1, the J call TRBJ2-1, with 11 bases matching TRBD2. J gave up 12 bases and V 6 bases, and 16 bases lay outside the gene matches. This CDR3 spans 15 amino acids. Germline V gives CDR1 SQVTM, CDR2 ANQGSEA. The CDR3 sequence: CSVKNASGGLKAQFF. The CDR3 nucleotides read TGCAGCGTGAAGAATGCTAGCGGGGGGCTCAAGGCGCAGTTCTTC.

The chain joins TRBV5-1 to TRBJ2-1; 9 bases map to TRBD2. The germline V gene encodes CDR1 SGHRS and CDR2 YFSETQ. The CDR3 runs 16 residues. The V gene end was trimmed by 4 bases and the J gene end by 7 bases; junction bases not matched to a gene: 12. CDR3 sequence (DNA): TGCGCCAGCAGCCCCCATTGGGGCGGGGGGGAGAATGAGCAGTTCTTC. This sequence encodes CASSPHWGGGENEQFF.

The V and J genes are TRBV7-9 and TRBJ1-6; 7 bases are a match to TRBD1. The CDR3 is 19 residues long. Germline V gives CDR1 SEHNR, CDR2 FQNEAQ (reference sequence). Germline trimming cut 4 bases from V and 6 bases from J; bases unmatched to any gene: 18. This CDR3 reads CASSSRDSSSVRGNSPLHF. CDR3 in DNA: TGTGCCAGCAGCTCCCGGGACAGCTCCTCCGTGAGGGGTAATTCACCCCTCCACTTT.

This chain joins TRBV29-1 and TRBJ1-2; D gene uncertain. The CDR3 has 9 residues. Germline V gene sequence: CDR1 SQVTM, CDR2 ANQGSEA. CDR3 sequence: CALSDGYTF. The CDR3, as DNA: TGCGCCCTCTCTGATGGCTACACCTTC.

The gene calls are TRBV27 and TRBJ2-2; D unresolved. Germline V gives CDR1 MNHEY, CDR2 SMNVEV (reference sequence). Trimming cost V 3 bases and J 6 bases, with 5 bases left between them. This CDR3 contains 12 residues. CDR3 nucleotide sequence: TGTGCCAGCAGTTTCCTCGCCGGGGAGCTGTTTTTT. Its translation: CASSFLAGELFF.

This chain connects TRBV2 to TRBJ2-5; D may correspond to TRBD1 or TRBD2 (5 bases each). This CDR3 is 16 amino acids long. The V gene's germline CDR1 is SNHLY and CDR2 FYNNEI. The germline V and J ends were trimmed by 7 bases and 0 bases, with 18 bases remaining between them. The CDR3 DNA reads TGTGCCAGCAACTGGGTAGCGCTGGGGGACCAAGAGACCCAGTACTTC. Encoded protein: CASNWVALGDQETQYF. Looking up the rest from reference TRBV2 and TRBJ2-5 gives the full variable domain: EPEVTQTPSHQVTQMGQEVILRCVPISNHLYFYWYRQILGQKVEFLVSFYNNEISEKSEIFDDQFSVERPDGSNFTLKIRSTKLEDSAMYFCASNWVALGDQETQYFGPGTRLLVL.

The chain links TRBV28 to TRBJ2-2, with D tentatively TRBD2 (5 bases). The germline gives CDR1 MDHEN, CDR2 SYDVKM. V lost 5 bases, J lost 1 base, and 8 bases lay in between. The CDR3 has 14 amino acids. The CDR3 spells CASSRSGNTGELFF. The CDR3 nucleotides read TGTGCCAGCAGTCGGAGCGGGAACACCGGGGAGCTGTTTTTT.

The count of this clone is one. The chain employs TRBV11-2 and TRBJ1-1, with D perhaps TRBD1 (5 bases). Trimming removed 5 bases at V and 11 bases at J, with 18 bases between. The germline V gene has CDR1 SGHAT and CDR2 FQNNGV. This CDR3 is 13 amino acids long. Here the CDR3 DNA reads TGTGCCAGCAGCATCGGGACGGGGGGTCTTGCTTTCTTT. Its protein is CASSIGTGGLAFF.

This clone was observed a handful of times. The gene calls are TRBV29-1 and TRBJ1-2; D call uncertain. V lost 7 bases and J lost 4, with 7 bases in between. The CDR3 extends over 10 amino acids. The germline V gene encodes CDR1 SQVTM and CDR2 ANQGSEA. CDR3 sequence (DNA): TGCAGCGAAGACATCTATGGCTACACCTTC. This encodes CSEDIYGYTF.

In its sample, this clone was seen a few times. V is TRBV30 and J is TRBJ2-7; 8 bases align to TRBD1. CDR3 length equals 12 residues. In germline, CDR1 is GTSNPN, CDR2 SVGIG (reference sequence). The V segment lost 5 bases and the J segment 2 bases; nucleotides outside the gene matches: 2. The CDR3 here is CAWGGQAYEQYF. DNA for the CDR3: TGTGCCTGGGGGGGACAGGCCTACGAGCAGTACTTC.

The rearrangement joins TRBV5-1 to TRBJ2-3; D is unresolved. The CDR3 runs to 15 residues. Trimming left V 2 bases short and J 0 bases short, with 10 bases between. CDR1 is SGHRS, CDR2 YFSETQ, per germline. The CDR3 DNA follows: TGCGCCAGCAGCTTCTTACCGCCTAGCACAGATACGCAGTATTTT. Protein: CASSFLPPSTDTQYF.

V is TRBV25-1 and J is TRBJ1-2, with D perhaps matching TRBD1 (6 bases). Germline V gene sequence: CDR1 MGHDK, CDR2 SYGVNS. Trimming shortened V by 2 bases and J by 0 bases, and 13 bases separated the two germline ends. The CDR3 contains 16 residues. CDR3 nucleotide sequence: TGTGCCAGCAGTGAAGCAGGGGTAATTCCTAACTATGGCTACACCTTC. This gives the protein CASSEAGVIPNYGYTF.